These 25 T cell receptor beta chains share one sample of origin, sequenced in a study of shared clonotypes between healthy human individuals. Only CD45RO-negative cells positively selected for CCR7 counted as naive CD8 cells, so terminally differentiated effector memory CD45RA+ cells were excluded. Data came from immunoSEQ multiplex PCR; TCRdb stores just in-frame clones and leaves some out. The data contain some 600,000 clones, about 95% of them seen just once; the ten biggest clones take up about 0.12%. The sequencing sample was made of naive CD8+ T cells sorted from blood. These receptors were taken from a woman aged 30 to 39 in good health.

In its sample, this clone was seen once. The chain links TRBV27 to TRBJ2-1, with 13 positions matching TRBD2. There are 20 residues in the CDR3. V was clipped by 5 bases and J by 0 bases; unmatched bases: 13. Germline V gene sequence: CDR1 MNHEY, CDR2 SMNVEV (reference sequence). CDR3 sequence (DNA): TGTGCCAGCAGTAACCAGACGGGACTAGCGGGACCTAACTCCTACAATGAGCAGTTCTTC. Amino acids: CASSNQTGLAGPNSYNEQFF.

V is TRBV10-3 and J is TRBJ1-3, with D perhaps matching TRBD1 (6 bases). This CDR3 comprises 15 residues. Trimming stripped 0 bases from V and 1 base from J, with 7 bases between. Germline lookup yields CDR1 ENHRY and CDR2 SYGVKD. As DNA, the CDR3 is TGTGCCATCAGTGAGTCACAGGGATCTGGAAACACCATATATTTT. Translation gives CAISESQGSGNTIYF.

Turning to this clone: Other DNA sequences in the same sample also yield this CDR3. The chain has TRBV5-4 and TRBJ2-3; D unclear. Germline V gene sequence: CDR1 SGHNT, CDR2 YYREEE (reference sequence). This CDR3 spans 12 amino acids. Between the trimmed V and J ends, which lost 0 bases and 5 bases, there was a span of 4 bases. The CDR3 DNA is TGTGCCAGCAGCTTGGCGGGAGATACGCAGTATTTT. Translation gives CASSLAGDTQYF.

The chain carries TRBV15 and TRBJ2-7; D not certain. CDR3 length equals 13 residues. V dropped 3 bases and J dropped 1 base, with 7 bases sitting between them. The germline V gene encodes CDR1 LNHNV and CDR2 YYDKDF (reference sequence). The chain's CDR3 is CATSRVESYEQYF. In DNA form, the CDR3 reads TGTGCCACCAGCAGGGTGGAATCCTACGAGCAGTACTTC.

This chain uses TRBV4-1 with TRBJ2-3; TRBD2 agrees at 8 bases. J gave up 2 bases and V 1 base, and 8 bases lay outside the gene matches. Germline V gene data show CDR1 as MGHRA and CDR2 as YSYEKL. CDR3 length: 17 amino acids. The chain's CDR3 is CASSQAPLAGLTDTQYF. CDR3 DNA: TGCGCCAGCAGCCAAGCGCCCTTAGCGGGACTCACAGATACGCAGTATTTT.

J is TRBJ2-5 and V is TRBV6-1; D not resolved. Germline-derived CDR1 and CDR2 are MNHNS and SASEGT. The CDR3 has 13 amino acids. V lost 4 bases and J lost 3, with 9 bases in between. CDR3 sequence: CASSVDGEETQYF. CDR3 bases: TGTGCCAGCAGTGTGGACGGCGAAGAGACCCAGTACTTC.

The V call is TRBV9, the J call TRBJ2-7; D may correspond to TRBD1 or TRBD2 (8 bases each). This CDR3 has 15 residues. Germline V gives CDR1 SGDLS, CDR2 YYNGEE. The ends were cut back, 3 bases at V and 3 bases at J, with 16 bases in the middle. The chain's CDR3 is CASSAGGTGDYEQYF. As DNA, the CDR3 is TGTGCCAGCAGCGCGGGGGGGACAGGAGACTACGAGCAGTACTTC.

V is TRBV4-1 and J is TRBJ2-7, with TRBD1 matching 11 bases. V lost 2 bases, J lost 2 bases, and 14 bases stayed unmatched. Germline lookup yields CDR1 MGHRA and CDR2 YSYEKL. This CDR3 spans 19 amino acids. CDR3 protein: CASSQSKDRGLVKAYEQYF. In nucleotides, the CDR3 is TGCGCCAGCAGCCAATCGAAGGACAGGGGGCTCGTTAAGGCCTACGAGCAGTACTTC.

V gene TRBV4-1 combines with J gene TRBJ2-7; the D call may be TRBD1 or TRBD2 (5 bases each). The V and J ends lost 0 bases and 6 bases respectively, with 15 bases between them. Germline loops: CDR1 MGHRA, CDR2 YSYEKL. CDR3 length equals 15 residues. CDR3 nucleotide sequence: TGCGCCAGCAGCCAAGATCTAGAGGGGACCCTCGAGCAGTACTTC. This sequence encodes CASSQDLEGTLEQYF.

The gene calls are TRBV6-5 and TRBJ1-2; D gene uncertain. The ends were cut back, 2 bases at V and 4 bases at J, with 8 bases in the middle. The CDR3 covers 13 residues. Germline CDR1 and CDR2: MNHEY and SVGAGI. DNA of the CDR3: TGTGCCAGCAGTTACGAGGGAGGCTATGGCTACACCTTC. This codes for CASSYEGGYGYTF.

CDR3 DNA: TGTGCCAGTTCCGGGACAGGGGGACCTTTGTACCAAGAGACCCAGTACTTC. This translates into CASSGTGGPLYQETQYF. The chain carries TRBV27 and TRBJ2-5; 11 bases match TRBD1. The CDR3 length is 17 residues. CDR1 and CDR2 (germline): MNHEY, SMNVEV (reference sequence). J was trimmed by 0 bases and V by 9 bases; bases with no gene match: 12.

The DNA of the CDR3 is TGTGCCATCAGTGGCTTAGTAGTCTACGAGCAGTACTTC. Residues: CAISGLVVYEQYF. This chain links TRBV10-3 with TRBJ2-7; the D is unclear. The length of the CDR3 is 13 residues. Per germline, CDR1 ENHRY and CDR2 SYGVKD. V lost 4 bases, J lost 3 bases, and 10 bases lay in between.

This clone appeared once. V gene TRBV27 combines with J gene TRBJ2-1; D is uncertain. V was shortened by 5 bases and J by 5 bases, with 13 bases between the two germline ends. The CDR3 runs to 14 residues. Germline CDR1 reads MNHEY; CDR2 reads SMNVEV (reference sequence). The CDR3 DNA reads as TGTGCCAGCAGTCTTAGCCATTTTGACAATGAGCAGTTCTTC. Protein: CASSLSHFDNEQFF.

The chain is built from TRBV5-6 and TRBJ2-1; D unresolved. V was pared by 4 bases and J by 7 bases, with 12 bases between. CDR3 size: 13 residues. CDR1 and CDR2 from the germline V gene are SGHDT and YYEEEE. CDR3 sequence: CASSPRLYNEQFF. The CDR3 bases are TGTGCCAGCAGCCCACGGCTCTATAATGAGCAGTTCTTC.

The V and J genes are TRBV2 and TRBJ1-1, with 11 nucleotides matching TRBD1. V shed 5 bases and J 10 bases; nucleotides not matched to a gene: 6. Germline V lookup: CDR1 SNHLY, CDR2 FYNNEI. This CDR3 spans 13 amino acids. CDR3 sequence reads: CASSHGTGGVAFF. The CDR3 nucleotides are TGTGCCAGCAGTCACGGGACAGGGGGTGTAGCTTTCTTT. Supplemented by reference TRBV2 and TRBJ1-1, the full variable domain reads EPEVTQTPSHQVTQMGQEVILRCVPISNHLYFYWYRQILGQKVEFLVSFYNNEISEKSEIFDDQFSVERPDGSNFTLKIRSTKLEDSAMYFCASSHGTGGVAFFGQGTRLTVV.

The chain joins TRBV6-1 to TRBJ2-2; D is uncertain. V lost 1 base to trimming and J lost 1 base, with 7 bases between them. Germline V lookup: CDR1 MNHNS, CDR2 SASEGT. The length of the CDR3 is 15 residues. The CDR3 reads CASSEGWRNTGELFF. For the CDR3, the DNA is TGTGCCAGCAGTGAAGGATGGCGGAACACCGGGGAGCTGTTTTTT.

The rearrangement joins TRBV11-2 to TRBJ2-2; D remains unclear. The germline V gene has CDR1 SGHAT and CDR2 FQNNGV. CDR3 size: 13 residues. V was shortened by 6 bases and J by 7 bases, with 12 bases between the two germline ends. In DNA form, the CDR3 reads TGTGCCAGCAGTCTCTTATTAGGCGGGGAGCTGTTTTTT. Protein: CASSLLLGGELFF. The full variable domain, completed using reference TRBV11-2 and TRBJ2-2, is EAGVAQSPRYKIIEKRQSVAFWCNPISGHATLYWYQQILGQGPKLLIQFQNNGVVDDSQLPKDRFSAERLKGVDSTLKIQPAKLEDSAVYLCASSLLLGGELFFGEGSRLTVL.

The chain couples TRBV10-1 to TRBJ2-1; D not certain. The V gene lost 3 bases and the J gene lost 10 bases, with 7 bases spanning the gap. The V gene's germline CDR1 is WNHNN and CDR2 SYGVQD (reference sequence). This CDR3 contains 11 residues. The chain's CDR3 is CASSDNKEQFF. For the CDR3, the DNA is TGCGCCAGCAGTGATAATAAGGAGCAGTTCTTC.

The genes are TRBV9 and TRBJ1-4, with D possibly being TRBD1 (6 bases). Trimming stripped 4 bases from V and 8 bases from J, with 15 bases between. The CDR3 is 14 residues long. The V gene's germline CDR1 is SGDLS and CDR2 YYNGEE. In DNA form, the CDR3 reads TGTGCCAGCAGCTTAGGCGGGGGCGAGGAAAAACTGTTTTTT. Its translation is CASSLGGGEEKLFF. The full variable domain, in which reference TRBV9 and TRBJ1-4 provide the parts outside the CDR3, is DSGVTQTPKHLITATGQRVTLRCSPRSGDLSVYWYQQSLDQGLQFLIQYYNGEERAKGNILERFSAQQFPDLHSELNLSSLELGDSALYFCASSLGGGEEKLFFGSGTQLSVL.

About this clone: Within the sample, other DNA sequences also encode this same CDR3. The chain links TRBV5-4 to TRBJ1-1, with D possibly matching TRBD1 (6 bases). Germline V gene data show CDR1 as SGHNT and CDR2 as YYREEE (reference sequence). The CDR3 is 13 residues long. Trimming shortened V by 0 bases and J by 4 bases, and 7 bases separated the two germline ends. The CDR3 sequence: CASSLGGPTEAFF. Here the CDR3 DNA reads TGTGCCAGCAGCTTGGGGGGGCCCACTGAAGCTTTCTTT. The entire variable domain, with the rest obtained from reference TRBV5-4 and TRBJ1-1, is as follows: ETGVTQSPTHLIKTRGQQVTLRCSSQSGHNTVSWYQQALGQGPQFIFQYYREEENGRGNFPPRFSGLQFPNYSSELNVNALELDDSALYLCASSLGGPTEAFFGQGTRLTVV.

The chain recombines TRBV19 with TRBJ2-5; D is perhaps TRBD2 (5 bases). V was clipped by 0 bases and J by 4 bases, with 6 bases between them. Germline V gene data show CDR1 as LNHDA and CDR2 as SQIVND (reference sequence). This CDR3 region has 13 residues. The CDR3 spells CASSIDGGETQYF. CDR3 nucleotides: TGTGCCAGTAGTATAGACGGAGGAGAGACCCAGTACTTC.

The chain couples TRBV27 to TRBJ2-2; 8 positions agree with TRBD1. Germline CDR1 is MNHEY and CDR2 is SMNVEV (reference sequence). J was trimmed by 5 bases and V by 4 bases; bases with no gene match: 6. The CDR3 is made up of 15 amino acids. CDR3 nucleotide sequence: TGTGCCAGCAGTTACATTCAGGGGGCGACCGGGGAGCTGTTTTTT. Translation gives CASSYIQGATGELFF.

The chain's CDR3 is CASSIDSTETQYF. The CDR3 DNA reads as TGTGCCAGCAGCATCGACTCTACGGAGACCCAGTACTTC. The rearrangement uses TRBV7-9 and TRBJ2-5; the D is unclear. The CDR3 extends over 13 amino acids. CDR1 is SEHNR and CDR2 is FQNEAQ in the germline V gene (reference sequence). V was trimmed by 5 bases and J by 5 bases, leaving 12 bases between them. The full variable domain, completed using reference TRBV7-9 and TRBJ2-5, is DTGVSQNPRHKITKRGQNVTFRCDPISEHNRLYWYRQTLGQGPEFLTYFQNEAQLEKSRLLSDRFSAERPKGSFSTLEIQRTEQGDSAMYLCASSIDSTETQYFGPGTRLLVL.

The rearrangement uses TRBV25-1 and TRBJ2-5; no reliable D call. Germline V gene sequence: CDR1 MGHDK, CDR2 SYGVNS. The CDR3 length is 15 residues. V shed 7 bases and J shed 4 bases, with 19 bases lying between them. This CDR3 reads CASTPQSLGGETQYF. The CDR3 DNA sequence: TGTGCCAGCACACCCCAGTCCTTGGGTGGAGAGACCCAGTACTTC. Full variable domain (missing parts from reference TRBV25-1 and TRBJ2-5): EADIYQTPRYLVIGTGKKITLECSQTMGHDKMYWYQQDPGMELHLIHYSYGVNSTEKGDLSSESTVSRIRTEHFPLTLESARPSHTSQYLCASTPQSLGGETQYFGPGTRLLVL.

This chain connects TRBV7-6 to TRBJ1-1; a weak D match, TRBD1 (6 bases). This CDR3 contains 14 residues. Per germline, CDR1 SGHVS and CDR2 FNYEAQ. V lost 2 bases and J 0 bases, leaving 7 bases between the germline ends. The CDR3 spells CASSLSGVNTEAFF. As DNA, the CDR3 is TGTGCCAGCAGCTTATCAGGGGTGAACACTGAAGCTTTCTTT. Full variable domain (missing parts from reference TRBV7-6 and TRBJ1-1): GAGVSQSPRYKVTKRGQDVALRCDPISGHVSLYWYRQALGQGPEFLTYFNYEAQQDKSGLPNDRFSAERPEGSISTLTIQRTEQRDSAMYRCASSLSGVNTEAFFGQGTRLTVV.